The 4 T cell receptor beta chains below come from one sample, sequenced in a study of control samples from healthy donors and cancer patients. The method was immunoSEQ multiplex PCR; TCRdb's version includes in-frame clones alone and lacks a portion of them. The table includes 100,000 to 150,000 clones, approximately 88% detected once. The sample comprised blood. The receptor set was obtained from a man aged 50 or older in good health.

The rearrangement joins TRBV2 to TRBJ1-4, with D tentatively TRBD1 (5 bases). The ends were cut back, 8 bases at V and 0 bases at J, with 13 bases in the middle. The CDR3 length is 15 residues. The germline gives CDR1 SNHLY, CDR2 FYNNEI. CDR3 in amino acids: CASLGTFATNEKLFF. CDR3 DNA: TGTGCCAGCCTCGGGACGTTTGCAACTAATGAAAAACTGTTTTTT. The complete variable domain, with remaining parts taken from reference TRBV2 and TRBJ1-4, reads EPEVTQTPSHQVTQMGQEVILRCVPISNHLYFYWYRQILGQKVEFLVSFYNNEISEKSEIFDDQFSVERPDGSNFTLKIRSTKLEDSAMYFCASLGTFATNEKLFFGSGTQLSVL.

This clone has a handful of counts. The chain combines TRBV3-1 (or the pseudogene TRBV3-2) with TRBJ1-1, with TRBD1 matching over 9 bases. The CDR3 extends over 14 amino acids. Germline CDR1 and CDR2: LGHDT and YNNKEL (reference sequence). V dropped 3 bases and J dropped 5; count of bases not matched to a gene: 4. The CDR3 nucleotides read TGTGCCAGCAGCCACGGGACAGGGATAACTGAAGCTTTCTTT. Protein: CASSHGTGITEAFF.

This chain connects TRBV10-1 to TRBJ1-1; no clear D. CDR1 is WNHNN, CDR2 SYGVQD, per germline (reference sequence). With 4 bases removed from V and 1 base from J, the gap between germline ends came to 4 bases. This CDR3 has 12 residues. For the CDR3, the DNA is TGCGCCAGCAGTGGCCGGAACACTGAAGCTTTCTTT. Translated, it gives CASSGRNTEAFF.

This clone appeared a single time. The chain combines TRBV5-1 with TRBJ1-1; weak D call: TRBD1 (5 bases). Per the germline V gene, CDR1 is SGHRS and CDR2 is YFSETQ. The CDR3 contains 14 residues. V was trimmed by 2 bases and J by 5 bases, leaving 13 bases between them. CDR3 sequence (DNA): TGCGCCAGCAGCTTAAATTCGGGGGAAACTGAAGCTTTCTTT. Translated: CASSLNSGETEAFF.